The 2 T cell receptor beta chains in this list originate from one sample, sequenced in a study of blood T cell repertoires in COVID-19 (dated by TCRdb to about 2020). The library was built by means of the immunoSEQ multiplex PCR assay. The table was pulled from immuneACCESS by TCRdb, which kept in-frame rearrangements only. Such tables lose some clones; where checked, under half of the loss comes from unresolved V genes, and the rest has no known cause. This sample has around 290,000 clones in its table, and approximately 86% of those were observed once. The ten largest account for around 2.4% of the sample. Material for sequencing was PBMCs or T cells enriched from blood (not recorded which). The receptors come from a woman between 18 and 29 years old who had recovered from COVID-19.

V usage is TRBV5-1 and J usage is TRBJ2-2; D ambiguous. The CDR3 is 13 amino acids. The V and J ends lost 0 bases and 6 bases respectively, with 6 bases between them. Looked up from germline, CDR1 is SGHRS and CDR2 is YFSETQ. CDR3 DNA: TGCGCCAGCAGCTTGGGGAGCGCCGGGGAGCTGTTTTTT. Protein sequence: CASSLGSAGELFF.

The chain is built from TRBV27 and TRBJ2-3, with 8 bases lining up with TRBD1. Unmatched junction bases numbered 15, after V lost 1 base and J lost 3 bases. The CDR3 runs 19 residues. Germline assignment: CDR1 MNHEY and CDR2 SMNVEV (reference sequence). CDR3 amino acids: CASSLWSPTGQGGTDTQYF. The CDR3 DNA follows: TGTGCCAGCAGTTTATGGTCCCCCACCGGACAGGGTGGTACAGATACGCAGTATTTT.